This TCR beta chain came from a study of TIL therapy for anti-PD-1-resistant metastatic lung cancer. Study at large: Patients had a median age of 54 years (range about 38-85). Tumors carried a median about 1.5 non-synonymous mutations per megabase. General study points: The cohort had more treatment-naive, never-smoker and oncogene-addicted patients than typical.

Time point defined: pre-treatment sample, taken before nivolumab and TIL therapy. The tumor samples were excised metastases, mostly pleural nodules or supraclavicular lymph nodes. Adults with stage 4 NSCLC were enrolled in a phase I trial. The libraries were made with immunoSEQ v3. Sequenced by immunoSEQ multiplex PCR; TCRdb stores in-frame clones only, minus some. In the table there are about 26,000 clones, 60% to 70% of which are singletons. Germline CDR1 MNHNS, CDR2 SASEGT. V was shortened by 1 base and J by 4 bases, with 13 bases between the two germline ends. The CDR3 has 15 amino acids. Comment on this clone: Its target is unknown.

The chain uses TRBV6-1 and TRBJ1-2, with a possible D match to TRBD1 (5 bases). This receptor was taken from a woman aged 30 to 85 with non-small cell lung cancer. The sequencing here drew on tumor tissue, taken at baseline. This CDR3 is CASSEDGARVYGYTF. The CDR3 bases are TGTGCCAGCAGTGAAGATGGGGCCAGGGTCTATGGCTACACCTTC.